The rows below give T cell receptor beta chains drawn from one sample of a study of CD8 T cells in Susac syndrome. MiXCR was run by TCRdb on the immunoSEQ multiplex PCR reads, yielding one entry per CDR3 protein. The data show 150,000 or so distinct CDR3 sequences, about 95% seen once. Sequenced: CD8+ T cells from PBMCs. The receptor source for this set is a human donor with multiple sclerosis. The CDR3 runs from the conserved cysteine through the conserved F or W. The D gene is left open where the match is weak. The listing skips clone size in some rows; elsewhere it reads once, few, many or a size class.

clone size	V gene	J gene	D gene	CDR3 DNA	CDR3 protein
-	TRBV7-8	TRBJ2-1	TRBD1	TGTGCCAGCAGCCAACCCGGACAGGGTACCTACAATGAGCAGTTCTTC	CASSQPGQGTYNEQFF
once	TRBV27	TRBJ2-2	TRBD2	TGTGCCAGCAGTTTATCGACGGGACTAGCGTACACCGGGGAGCTGTTTTTT	CASSLSTGLAYTGELFF
-	TRBV3-1	TRBJ2-2	-	TGTGCCAGCAGCCCTACTTTGAACACCGGGGAGCTGTTTTTT	CASSPTLNTGELFF
once	TRBV30	TRBJ1-1	TRBD1	TGTGCCGGGCAGGGGGCGGGTACTGAAGCTTTCTTT	CAGQGAGTEAFF
-	TRBV13	TRBJ2-2	TRBD1	TGTGCCAGCAGCGCGGACAGGGTCGACACCGGGGAGCTGTTTTTT	CASSADRVDTGELFF
-	TRBV6-1	TRBJ2-1	TRBD2	TGTGCCAGCAGCCCCAGGAGAATAGCGGGGGGGCTGTCCTACAATGAGCAGTTCTTC	CASSPRRIAGGLSYNEQFF
-	TRBV6-5	TRBJ1-1	-	TGTGCCAGCAGTTATGGCGTAAGGATCACTGAAGCTTTCTTT	CASSYGVRITEAFF
-	TRBV5-1	TRBJ2-7	-	TGCGCCAGCAGCTTGGGGCCGACGTACGAGCAGTACTTC	CASSLGPTYEQYF
once	TRBV4-1	TRBJ2-3	TRBD2	TGCGCCAGCAGCCACCCTAGCGGGGGGATAGATACGCAGTATTTT	CASSHPSGGIDTQYF
-	TRBV24-1	TRBJ2-1	-	TGTGCCGCCCGGGGGAGCCCCCAGTTCTTC	CAARGSPQFF
-	TRBV15	TRBJ2-1	-	TGTGCCACCAGCAGAGATTTGGAAGGACTTGGCTACAATGAGCAGTTCTTC	CATSRDLEGLGYNEQFF
-	TRBV20-1	TRBJ2-1	-	TGCAGTGCTAGGGGGGCCACCTACAATGAGCAGTTCTTC	CSARGATYNEQFF
-	TRBV27	TRBJ1-6	-	TGTGCCAGCAGTTTAATTGGCCTAGGGTCACCCCTCCACTTT	CASSLIGLGSPLHF
-	TRBV13	TRBJ1-6	-	TGTGCCAGCAGCTTTGACAGGACTGCACAAGAATCACCCCTCCACTTT	CASSFDRTAQESPLHF